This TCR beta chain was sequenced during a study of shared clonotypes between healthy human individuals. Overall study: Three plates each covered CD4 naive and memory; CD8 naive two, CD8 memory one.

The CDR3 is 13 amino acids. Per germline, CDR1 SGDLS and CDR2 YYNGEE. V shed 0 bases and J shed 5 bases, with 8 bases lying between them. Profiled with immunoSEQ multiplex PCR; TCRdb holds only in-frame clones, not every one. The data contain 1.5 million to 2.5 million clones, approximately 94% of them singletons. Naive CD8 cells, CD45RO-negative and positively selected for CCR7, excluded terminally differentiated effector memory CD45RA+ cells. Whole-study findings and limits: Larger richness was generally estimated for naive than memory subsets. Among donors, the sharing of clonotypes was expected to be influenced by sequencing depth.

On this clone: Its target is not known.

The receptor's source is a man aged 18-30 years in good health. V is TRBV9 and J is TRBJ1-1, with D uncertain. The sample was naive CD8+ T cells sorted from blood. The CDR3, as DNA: TGTGCCAGCAGCGTAGGCAAACGGACTGAAGCTTTCTTT. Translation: CASSVGKRTEAFF.